In this sample, the clone carrying this TCR beta chain turned up once. Time point in this sample: pretreatment peripheral blood. The data originate from a study of PD-L1 blockade in urothelial cancer. Study at large: Prior chemotherapy ranged from 0 to 3 regimens per patient. Typically, measured as a median, blood samples had about 140,000 T cells.

Produced via immunoSEQ multiplex PCR; TCRdb's table is partial and in-frame only. The data contain around 92,000 clones, around 92% of them seen just once; the ten biggest clones take up 0.85% to 1%. V lost 7 bases to trimming and J lost 5 bases, with 14 bases between them. CDR1 and CDR2 from the germline V gene are ENHRY and SYGVKD. This CDR3 contains 13 residues. The rearrangement links TRBV10-3 to TRBJ2-5, with D maybe TRBD2 (6 bases). The receptor's source is a woman of 80 years or more with urothelial cancer. This sample comprised PBMCs, obtained around atezolizumab (anti-PD-L1) treatment. CDR3 bases: TGTGCCATCAAAACATCGGGACTCGAGACCCAGTACTTC. This gives the protein CAIKTSGLETQYF.